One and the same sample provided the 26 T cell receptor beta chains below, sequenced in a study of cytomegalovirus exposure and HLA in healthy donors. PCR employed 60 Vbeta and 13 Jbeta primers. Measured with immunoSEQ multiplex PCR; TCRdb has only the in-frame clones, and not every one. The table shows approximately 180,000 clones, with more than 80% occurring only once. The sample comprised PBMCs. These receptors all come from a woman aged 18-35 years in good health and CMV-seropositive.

CDR3 sequence (DNA): TGTGCCATCCTGAGCCATGATACGCAGTATTTT. This gives the protein CAILSHDTQYF. This chain connects TRBV10-3 to TRBJ2-3, with D hard to call. CDR3 size: 11 residues. Germline CDR1 ENHRY, CDR2 SYGVKD. The germline V and J ends were trimmed by 8 bases and 6 bases, with 9 bases remaining between them.

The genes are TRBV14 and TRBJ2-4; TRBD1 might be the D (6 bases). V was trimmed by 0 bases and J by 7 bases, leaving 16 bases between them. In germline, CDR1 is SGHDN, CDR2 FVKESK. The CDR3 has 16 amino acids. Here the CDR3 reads CASSQEQGKARNIQYF. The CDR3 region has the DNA TGTGCCAGCAGCCAAGAACAGGGAAAAGCCCGCAACATTCAGTACTTC.

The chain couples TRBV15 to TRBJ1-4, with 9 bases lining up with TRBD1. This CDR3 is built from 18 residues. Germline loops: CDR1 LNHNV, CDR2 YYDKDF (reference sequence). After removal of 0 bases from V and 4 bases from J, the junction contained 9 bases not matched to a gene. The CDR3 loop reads CATSRDPPGQGLNEKLFF. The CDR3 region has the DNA TGTGCCACCAGCAGAGATCCCCCCGGACAGGGGCTTAATGAAAAACTGTTTTTT. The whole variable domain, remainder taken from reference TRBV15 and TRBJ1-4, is DAMVIQNPRYQVTQFGKPVTLSCSQTLNHNVMYWYQQKSSQAPKLLFHYYDKDFNNEADTPDNFQSRRPNTSFCFLDIRSPGLGDTAMYLCATSRDPPGQGLNEKLFFGSGTQLSVL.

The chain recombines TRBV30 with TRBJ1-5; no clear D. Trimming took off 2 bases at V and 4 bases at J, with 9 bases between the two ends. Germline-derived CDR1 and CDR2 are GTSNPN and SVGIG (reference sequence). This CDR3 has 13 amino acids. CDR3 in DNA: TGTGCCTGGAGTCCCCAGGATAATCAGCCCCAGCATTTT. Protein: CAWSPQDNQPQHF.

CDR3 bases: TGTGCCAGCAGTAACTATACTAGACGCGAGAACAATGAGCAGTTCTTC. Residues: CASSNYTRRENNEQFF. This chain uses TRBV6-6 with TRBJ2-1, with a tentative D call TRBD2 (5 bases). Deletions cut 5 bases from V and 5 bases from J, with 19 bases between. There are 16 residues in the CDR3. Germline V gene data show CDR1 as MNHNY and CDR2 as SVGAGI (reference sequence).

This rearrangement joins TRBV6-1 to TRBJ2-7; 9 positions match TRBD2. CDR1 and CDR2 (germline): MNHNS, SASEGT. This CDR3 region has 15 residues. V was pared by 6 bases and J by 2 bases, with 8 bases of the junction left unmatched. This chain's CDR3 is CASSVSGGLTYEQYF. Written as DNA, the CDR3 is TGTGCCAGCAGCGTTAGCGGGGGCCTTACCTACGAGCAGTACTTC.

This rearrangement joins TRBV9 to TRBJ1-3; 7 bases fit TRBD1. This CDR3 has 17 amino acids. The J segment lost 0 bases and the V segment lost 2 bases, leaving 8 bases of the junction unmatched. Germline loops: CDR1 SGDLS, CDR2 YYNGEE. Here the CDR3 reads CASSVATGAGSGNTIYF. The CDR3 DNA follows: TGTGCCAGCAGCGTCGCCACAGGGGCCGGCTCTGGAAACACCATATATTTT.

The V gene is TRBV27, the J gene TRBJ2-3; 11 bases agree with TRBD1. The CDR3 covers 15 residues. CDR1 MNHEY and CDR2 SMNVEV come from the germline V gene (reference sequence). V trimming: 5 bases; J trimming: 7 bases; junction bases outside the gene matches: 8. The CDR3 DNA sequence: TGTGCCAGCAGTCCGTCCCGGGACAGGGGGTATACGCAGTATTTT. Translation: CASSPSRDRGYTQYF.

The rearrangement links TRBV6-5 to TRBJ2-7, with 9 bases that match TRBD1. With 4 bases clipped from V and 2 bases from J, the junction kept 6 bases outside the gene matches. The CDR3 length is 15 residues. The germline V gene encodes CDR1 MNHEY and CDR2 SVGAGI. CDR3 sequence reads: CASSFPGQGAYEQYF. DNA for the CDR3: TGTGCCAGCAGTTTTCCGGGACAGGGCGCCTACGAGCAGTACTTC.

CDR3 sequence: CASSSLPADEQYF. The CDR3 nucleotides read TGTGCCAGCAGCTCACTACCCGCAGACGAGCAGTACTTC. The rearrangement uses TRBV11-2 and TRBJ2-7; no firm D call. Trimming pared 4 bases from V and 5 bases from J, leaving 12 bases between. Germline V gives CDR1 SGHAT, CDR2 FQNNGV. The CDR3 has 13 amino acids.

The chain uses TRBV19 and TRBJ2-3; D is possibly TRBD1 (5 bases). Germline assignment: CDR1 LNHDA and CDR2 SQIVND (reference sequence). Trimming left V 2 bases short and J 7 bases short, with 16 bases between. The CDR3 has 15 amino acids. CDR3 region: CASSIRLGRGHTQYF. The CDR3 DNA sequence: TGTGCCAGTAGTATAAGGTTGGGTAGGGGCCATACGCAGTATTTT.

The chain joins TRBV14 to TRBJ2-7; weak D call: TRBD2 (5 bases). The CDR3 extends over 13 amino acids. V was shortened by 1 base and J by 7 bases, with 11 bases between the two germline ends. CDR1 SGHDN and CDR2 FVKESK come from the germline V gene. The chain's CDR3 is CASSQVRAGEQYF. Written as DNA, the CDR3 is TGTGCCAGCAGCCAAGTGAGGGCCGGGGAGCAGTACTTC.

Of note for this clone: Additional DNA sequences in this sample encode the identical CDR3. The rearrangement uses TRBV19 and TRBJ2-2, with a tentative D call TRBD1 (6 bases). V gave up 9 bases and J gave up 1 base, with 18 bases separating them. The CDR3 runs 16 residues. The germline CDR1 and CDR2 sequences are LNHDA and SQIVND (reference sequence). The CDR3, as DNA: TGTGCCAGCCGCAGAGGGGCAGGGGAGAACACCGGGGAGCTGTTTTTT. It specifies CASRRGAGENTGELFF.

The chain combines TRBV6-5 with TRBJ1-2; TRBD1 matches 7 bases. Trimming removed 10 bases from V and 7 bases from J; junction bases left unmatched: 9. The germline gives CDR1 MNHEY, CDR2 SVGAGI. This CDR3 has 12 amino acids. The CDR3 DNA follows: TGTGCCACCGTACAGGGGACGGGTGGCTACACCTTC. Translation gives CATVQGTGGYTF.

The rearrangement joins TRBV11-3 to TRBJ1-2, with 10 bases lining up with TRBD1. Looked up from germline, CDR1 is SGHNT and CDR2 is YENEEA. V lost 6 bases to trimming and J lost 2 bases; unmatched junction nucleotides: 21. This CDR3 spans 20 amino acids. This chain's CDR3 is CASRLRDRGLPEGENYGYTF. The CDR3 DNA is TGTGCCAGCAGGCTCCGGGACAGGGGTTTACCAGAGGGAGAAAACTATGGCTACACCTTC. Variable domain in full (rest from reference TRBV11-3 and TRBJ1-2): EAGVVQSPRYKIIEKKQPVAFWCNPISGHNTLYWYLQNLGQGPELLIRYENEEAVDDSQLPKDRFSAERLKGVDSTLKIQPAELGDSAVYLCASRLRDRGLPEGENYGYTFGSGTRLTVV.

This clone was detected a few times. The CDR3 is CASSITGTGNTEAFF. CDR3 DNA sequence: TGCGCCAGCAGCATCACCGGGACAGGGAACACTGAAGCTTTCTTT. The genes are TRBV5-1 and TRBJ1-1, with TRBD1 identical over 8 bases. Germline assignment: CDR1 SGHRS and CDR2 YFSETQ. Unmatched junction bases numbered 6, after V lost 4 bases and J lost 1 base. The CDR3 is made up of 15 amino acids.

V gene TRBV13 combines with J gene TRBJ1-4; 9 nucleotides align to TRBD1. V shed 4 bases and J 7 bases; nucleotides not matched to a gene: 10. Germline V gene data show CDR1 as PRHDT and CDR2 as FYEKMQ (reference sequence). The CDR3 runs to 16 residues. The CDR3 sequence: CASSSLTGGKGEKLFF. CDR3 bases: TGTGCCAGCAGCTCTCTTACAGGGGGCAAAGGTGAAAAACTGTTTTTT.

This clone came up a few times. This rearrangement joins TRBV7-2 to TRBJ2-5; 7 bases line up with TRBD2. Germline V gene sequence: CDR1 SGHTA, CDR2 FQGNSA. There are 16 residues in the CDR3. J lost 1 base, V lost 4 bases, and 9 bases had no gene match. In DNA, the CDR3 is TGTGCCAGCAGCTATAACCCAACTAGCGTCCAAGAGACCCAGTACTTC. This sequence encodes CASSYNPTSVQETQYF.

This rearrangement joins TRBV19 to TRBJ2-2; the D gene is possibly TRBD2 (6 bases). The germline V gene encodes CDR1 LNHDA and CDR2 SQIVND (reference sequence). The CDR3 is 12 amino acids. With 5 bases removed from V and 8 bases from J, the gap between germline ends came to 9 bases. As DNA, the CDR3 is TGTGCCAGTAGTCCCGGGGGAGGGGAGCTGTTTTTT. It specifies CASSPGGGELFF.

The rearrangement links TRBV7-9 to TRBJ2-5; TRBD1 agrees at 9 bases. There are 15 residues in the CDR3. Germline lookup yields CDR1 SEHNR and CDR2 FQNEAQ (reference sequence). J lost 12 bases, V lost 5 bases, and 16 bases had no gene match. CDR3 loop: CASSPSGTGLISKYF. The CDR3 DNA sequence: TGTGCCAGCAGCCCCTCCGGGACAGGGTTAATTTCGAAGTACTTC.

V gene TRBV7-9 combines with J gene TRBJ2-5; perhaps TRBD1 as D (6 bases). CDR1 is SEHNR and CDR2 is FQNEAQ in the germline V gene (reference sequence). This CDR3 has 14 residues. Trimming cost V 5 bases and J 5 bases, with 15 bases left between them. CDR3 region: CASSQGTLAETQYF. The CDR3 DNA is TGTGCCAGCAGCCAGGGGACACTTGCGGAGACCCAGTACTTC.

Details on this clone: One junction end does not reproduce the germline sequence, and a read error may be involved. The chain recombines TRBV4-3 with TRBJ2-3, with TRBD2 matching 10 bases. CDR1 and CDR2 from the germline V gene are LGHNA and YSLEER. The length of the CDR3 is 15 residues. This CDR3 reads CASGQGTSGTDTQYF. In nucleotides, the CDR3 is TGCGCCAGCGGCCAGGGGACTAGCGGCACAGATACGCAGTATTTT.

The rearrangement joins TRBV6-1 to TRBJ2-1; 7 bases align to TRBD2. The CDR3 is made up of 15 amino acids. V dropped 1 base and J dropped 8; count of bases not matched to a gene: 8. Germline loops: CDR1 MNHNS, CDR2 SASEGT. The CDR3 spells CASSEGTREVHEQFF. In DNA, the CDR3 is TGTGCCAGCAGTGAAGGTACTCGGGAGGTCCATGAGCAGTTCTTC.

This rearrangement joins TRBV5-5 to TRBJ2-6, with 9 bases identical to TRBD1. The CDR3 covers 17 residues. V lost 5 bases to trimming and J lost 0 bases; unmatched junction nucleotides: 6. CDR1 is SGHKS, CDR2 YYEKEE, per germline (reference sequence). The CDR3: CASRYGTGISGANVLTF. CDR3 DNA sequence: TGTGCCAGCAGATACGGGACAGGGATCTCTGGGGCCAACGTCCTGACTTTC.

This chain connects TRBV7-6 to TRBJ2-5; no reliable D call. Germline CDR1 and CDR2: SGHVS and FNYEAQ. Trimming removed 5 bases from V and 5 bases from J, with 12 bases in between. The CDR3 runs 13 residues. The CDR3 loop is CASSQNRDETQYF. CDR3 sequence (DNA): TGTGCCAGCAGCCAAAACAGAGACGAGACCCAGTACTTC. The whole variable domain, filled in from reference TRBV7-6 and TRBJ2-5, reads GAGVSQSPRYKVTKRGQDVALRCDPISGHVSLYWYRQALGQGPEFLTYFNYEAQQDKSGLPNDRFSAERPEGSISTLTIQRTEQRDSAMYRCASSQNRDETQYFGPGTRLLVL.

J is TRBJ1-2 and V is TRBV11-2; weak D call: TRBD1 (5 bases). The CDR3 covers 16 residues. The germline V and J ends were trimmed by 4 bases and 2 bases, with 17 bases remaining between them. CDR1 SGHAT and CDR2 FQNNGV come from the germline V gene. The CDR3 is CASSSLYRDSNYGYTF. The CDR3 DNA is TGTGCCAGCAGCTCCCTTTATCGGGACTCCAACTATGGCTACACCTTC.